This T cell receptor (beta chain) was sequenced during a study of T cells in Graves' hyperthyroidism and ophthalmopathy. This clonotype has more than one count but fewer than ten. A read error is possible here, since a much larger clone lies one base away. RNA transcripts served as the template for amplifying TCR beta CDR3 regions. Using the HTBI primer set, a first-round RT-PCR was run on the TCR CDR3. Each CDR3 protein is one row after TCRdb ran MiXCR on the multiplex PCR reads. The sample includes under 350,000 distinct CDR3 sequences, under 25% of them seen just once. Trimming removed 6 bases from V and 0 bases from J; junction bases left unmatched: 3. This CDR3 comprises 14 residues. The germline gives CDR1 MNHEY, CDR2 SMNVEV (reference sequence).

Sequencing was done on a sample of blood. The chain has TRBV27 and TRBJ1-1, with 8 bases that match TRBD1. This receptor was taken from a woman aged 50 to 65 with Graves' hyperthyroidism. Here the CDR3 reads CASRPGQVNTEAFF. Written as DNA, the CDR3 is TGTGCCAGCAGACCGGGACAGGTGAACACTGAAGCTTTCTTT.